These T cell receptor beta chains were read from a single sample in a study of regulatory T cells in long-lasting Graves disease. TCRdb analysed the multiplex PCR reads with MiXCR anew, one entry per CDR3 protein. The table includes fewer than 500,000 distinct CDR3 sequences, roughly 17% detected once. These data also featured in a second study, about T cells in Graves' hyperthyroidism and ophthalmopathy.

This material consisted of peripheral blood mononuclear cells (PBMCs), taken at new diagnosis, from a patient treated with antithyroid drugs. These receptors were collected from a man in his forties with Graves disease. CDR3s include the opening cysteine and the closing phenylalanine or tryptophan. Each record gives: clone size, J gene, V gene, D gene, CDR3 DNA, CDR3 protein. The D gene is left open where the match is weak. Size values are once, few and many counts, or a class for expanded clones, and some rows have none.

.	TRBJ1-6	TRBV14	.	TGTGCCAGCAGCCAAGTTTTGGGAAGGGGTTCACCCCTCCACTTT	CASSQVLGRGSPLHF
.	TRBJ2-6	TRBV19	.	TGTGCCAGTACCGACGGGACGGACTCTGGGGCCAACGTCCTGACTTTC	CASTDGTDSGANVLTF
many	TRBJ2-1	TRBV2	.	TGTGCCAGCAGTGAACAGCTTGCGGAGCAGTTCTTC	CASSEQLAEQFF
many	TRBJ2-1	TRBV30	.	TGTGCCTGGAGTGTTTTGGGGGGCTACAATGAGCAGTTCTTC	CAWSVLGGYNEQFF
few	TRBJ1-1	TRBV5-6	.	TGTGCCAGCAGCTTGGGGGGAAACACGGCCCGGGGAGCTTTCTTT	CASSLGGNTARGAFF
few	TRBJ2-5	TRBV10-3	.	TGTGCCATCAGCCGGGCCGGAACGTACCAAGAGACCCAGTACTTC	CAISRAGTYQETQYF
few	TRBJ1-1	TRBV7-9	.	TGTGCCAGCAGCTTATATTTAACGGAGAACACTGAAGCTTTCTTT	CASSLYLTENTEAFF
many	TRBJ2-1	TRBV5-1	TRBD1	TGCGCCAGCAGCCGTCCGGGACAGGGTTCCAATGAGCAGTTCTTC	CASSRPGQGSNEQFF
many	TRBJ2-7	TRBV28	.	TGTGCCAGCATGGTAAAGGGGTACGAGCAGTACTTC	CASMVKGYEQYF
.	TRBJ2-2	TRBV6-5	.	TGTGCCAGCAGTTATTCCGGAGGGAACACCGGGGAGCTGTTTTTT	CASSYSGGNTGELFF
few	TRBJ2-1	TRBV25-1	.	TGTGCCAGTCCTACAGTCGGGGTATACAATGAGCAGTTCTTC	CASPTVGVYNEQFF
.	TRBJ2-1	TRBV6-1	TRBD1	TGTGCCAGCAGCGCCACCGGGACAGGGGGAAATGAGCAGTTCTTC	CASSATGTGGNEQFF
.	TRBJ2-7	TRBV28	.	TGTGCCAGCAGTGGAAGTTACCACGAGCAGTACTTC	CASSGSYHEQYF
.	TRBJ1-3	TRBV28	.	TGTGCCAGCAGTTGGGGCAGCTCTGGAAACACCATATATTTT	CASSWGSSGNTIYF
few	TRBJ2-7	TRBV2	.	TGTGCCAGCAGTGAAGCGCTTCCCCCCGCGAGTTACGAGCAGTACTTC	CASSEALPPASYEQYF
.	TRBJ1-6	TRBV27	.	TGTGCCAGCAGTCTGGACGGTTTTGGATCACCCCTCCACTTT	CASSLDGFGSPLHF
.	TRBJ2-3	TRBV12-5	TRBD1	TGTGCTAGTGGTTTGCCACAGGGGGCAGATACGCAGTATTTT	CASGLPQGADTQYF
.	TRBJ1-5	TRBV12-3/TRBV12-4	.	TGTGCCAGCAGTTTAATTCTGGGAATTGATAGCAATCAGCCCCAGCATTTT	CASSLILGIDSNQPQHF
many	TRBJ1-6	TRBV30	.	TGTGCCTGGAGTCCATGGGCGGGGGATTCACCCCTCCACTTT	CAWSPWAGDSPLHF
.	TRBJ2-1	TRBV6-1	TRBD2	TGTGCCAGCAACGGACTAGCGGGCAATGAGCAGTTCTTC	CASNGLAGNEQFF
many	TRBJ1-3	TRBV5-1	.	TGCGCCAGCAGCCGGGACACCGGCTCTGGAAACACCATATATTTT	CASSRDTGSGNTIYF
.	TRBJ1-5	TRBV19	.	TGTGCCAGTAGTATGGCCCGGGGGAATCAGCCCCAGCATTTT	CASSMARGNQPQHF
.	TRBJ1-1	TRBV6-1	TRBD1	TGTGCCAGCAGGGAGGACAGGGGGGTGCACACTGAAGCTTTCTTT	CASREDRGVHTEAFF
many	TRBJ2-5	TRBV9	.	TGTGCCAGCAGCGTAAACGTAGGGGAGACCCAGTACTTC	CASSVNVGETQYF
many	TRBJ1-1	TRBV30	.	TGTGCCTTCAGGACGAGTCAGGACACTGAAGCTTTCTTT	CAFRTSQDTEAFF
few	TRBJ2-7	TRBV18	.	TGTGCCAGCTCACCACCAGGGGGGATCTACGAGCAGTACTTC	CASSPPGGIYEQYF
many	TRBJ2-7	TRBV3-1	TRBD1	TGTGCCAGCACCGAGGACAGGGGGGGGGAGCAGTACTTC	CASTEDRGGEQYF
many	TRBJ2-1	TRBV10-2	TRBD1	TGCGCCAGCAGTGAGTGGACAGGCCGGCAGTTCTTC	CASSEWTGRQFF
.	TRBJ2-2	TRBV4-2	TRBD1	TGTGCCAGCAGCCAAGTGTCGGGACAGGGTAACACCGGGGAGCTGTTTTTT	CASSQVSGQGNTGELFF
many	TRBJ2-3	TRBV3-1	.	TGTGCCAGCAGCCACGCGGGAATTAGAACAGATACGCAGTATTTT	CASSHAGIRTDTQYF
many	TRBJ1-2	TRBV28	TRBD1	TGTGCCAGCAGAATCCGGGACAGGGCGCACTATGGCTACACCTTC	CASRIRDRAHYGYTF
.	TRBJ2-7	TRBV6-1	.	TGTGCCAGCAGACGACAGTCCTCCTACGAGCAGTACTTC	CASRRQSSYEQYF
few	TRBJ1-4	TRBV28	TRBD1	TGTGCCAGCAGCAAAACCGGGACAGGTCCTGAAAAACTGTTTTTT	CASSKTGTGPEKLFF
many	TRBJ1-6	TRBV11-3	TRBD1	TGTGCCAGCAGCTTAGAGGCGGGACAGAAAGTTTATAATTCACCCCTCCACTTT	CASSLEAGQKVYNSPLHF
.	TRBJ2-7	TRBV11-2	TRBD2	TGTGCCAGCAGCTCCCGACTAGCGGGAGGGGGGCGCGAGCAGTACTTC	CASSSRLAGGGREQYF
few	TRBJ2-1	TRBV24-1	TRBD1	TGTGCCACCAGTGATAAGGGACGAACGGTGATACTGGACAGGCCCCCTTCCTACAATGAGCAGTTCTTC	CATSDKGRTVILDRPPSYNEQFF
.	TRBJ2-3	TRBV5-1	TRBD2	TGCGCCAGCAGCCCCGGGACTATCGGCACAGATACGCAGTATTTT	CASSPGTIGTDTQYF